The following is a T cell receptor (beta chain) sequence with its context. The sample comes from a study of blood T cell repertoires in COVID-19. At the level of the study: Sample material is recorded as cDNA or gDNA derived from T cells, B-cell-depleted T cells, or PBMCs.

Original processing methods: Reference gene primer amplification gave estimated nucleated cell counts. Assay used: immunoSEQ multiplex PCR; TCRdb lists only in-frame clones, some missing. V, J and clone size derive from that table, while D and trimming were established from the DNA sequence. The sample includes 50,000 or so clones, nearly 90% of them seen just once. Germline CDR1 is MNHEY and CDR2 is SVGAGI. There are 11 residues in the CDR3. V dropped 4 bases and J dropped 6; count of bases not matched to a gene: 0. The rearrangement joins TRBV6-5 to TRBJ2-7; 7 bases line up with TRBD2. The source is a man aged 60 to 75 with active COVID-19. The sequencing sample was made of peripheral blood. The CDR3 sequence is CASSLAGEQYF. DNA of the CDR3: TGTGCCAGCAGTTTAGCGGGCGAGCAGTACTTC.